The rows below give T cell receptor beta chains drawn from one sample of a study of blood T cells in healthy people across ages. TCRdb analysed the 5' RACE reads with MiXCR anew, one entry per CDR3 protein. This table has about 1.8 million distinct CDR3 sequences, roughly 52% appearing once. The material sequenced was blood. These receptors were taken from a middle-aged woman in good health. CDR3s include the opening cysteine and the closing phenylalanine or tryptophan. The order of the fields is D gene, J gene, clone size, V gene, CDR3 DNA, CDR3 protein. The D gene is left open where the match is weak. Some rows have no size entry. The others give once, few or many, or a class for an expanded clone.

D gene: NA; J gene: TRBJ2-7; clone size: NA; V gene: TRBV7-9; CDR3 DNA: TGTGCCAGCAGCTTAAGACCGGGGGAGGTCTCCTACGAGCAGTACTTC; CDR3 protein: CASSLRPGEVSYEQYF
D gene: NA; J gene: TRBJ2-1; clone size: NA; V gene: TRBV11-2; CDR3 DNA: TGTGCCAGCAGCTCGGCAACACCCAATGAGCAGTTCTTC; CDR3 protein: CASSSATPNEQFF
D gene: TRBD1; J gene: TRBJ1-2; clone size: once; V gene: TRBV12-3/TRBV12-4; CDR3 DNA: TGTGCCAGCACCCCATATCAGGGGGTCTCGGACTATGGCTACACCTTC; CDR3 protein: CASTPYQGVSDYGYTF
D gene: TRBD2; J gene: TRBJ2-1; clone size: NA; V gene: TRBV27; CDR3 DNA: TGTGCCAGCACTCTAGGGAGCGGGGGGACCAATGAGCAGTTCTTC; CDR3 protein: CASTLGSGGTNEQFF
D gene: NA; J gene: TRBJ2-3; clone size: NA; V gene: TRBV24-1; CDR3 DNA: TGTGCCACCAGTGATAGGCTAGCCCCTAGCACAGATACGCAGTATTTT; CDR3 protein: CATSDRLAPSTDTQYF
D gene: NA; J gene: TRBJ2-3; clone size: NA; V gene: TRBV7-2; CDR3 DNA: TGTGCCAGCAGCGACGATACCACAGATACGCAGTATTTT; CDR3 protein: CASSDDTTDTQYF
D gene: TRBD1; J gene: TRBJ2-3; clone size: few; V gene: TRBV29-1; CDR3 DNA: TGCAGCGTTGGGGCGACAGGGGGTTTTACAGATACGCAGTATTTT; CDR3 protein: CSVGATGGFTDTQYF
D gene: NA; J gene: TRBJ2-5; clone size: NA; V gene: TRBV7-2; CDR3 DNA: TGTGCCAGCAGCGGGGACGGTCTAGAGACCCAGTACTTC; CDR3 protein: CASSGDGLETQYF
D gene: NA; J gene: TRBJ1-2; clone size: few; V gene: TRBV10-3; CDR3 DNA: TGTGCCACCAGCGGGACAACCCTCTATGGCTACACCTTC; CDR3 protein: CATSGTTLYGYTF
D gene: NA; J gene: TRBJ2-5; clone size: few; V gene: TRBV20-1; CDR3 DNA: TGCAGTGCTAGAGAAGTGGGAGAGACCCAGTACTTC; CDR3 protein: CSAREVGETQYF
D gene: TRBD2; J gene: TRBJ2-3; clone size: once; V gene: TRBV10-3; CDR3 DNA: TGTGCCATCCGCGGACTAGTGGCAGATACGCAGTATTTT; CDR3 protein: CAIRGLVADTQYF
D gene: TRBD2; J gene: TRBJ2-5; clone size: few; V gene: TRBV5-6; CDR3 DNA: TGTGCCAGCAGCTTGGCCCTCAAGCTAAGGGTTGCGGGGGAAGAGACCCAGTACTTC; CDR3 protein: CASSLALKLRVAGEETQYF
D gene: NA; J gene: TRBJ2-7; clone size: many; V gene: TRBV20-1; CDR3 DNA: TGCAGTGCTAGATCAGACAGTTACTACGAGCAGTACTTC; CDR3 protein: CSARSDSYYEQYF
D gene: TRBD1; J gene: TRBJ1-2; clone size: few; V gene: TRBV20-1; CDR3 DNA: TGCAGCGTTCCTCTTGGACAGGGAAACTATGGCTACACCTTC; CDR3 protein: CSVPLGQGNYGYTF
D gene: NA; J gene: TRBJ2-5; clone size: NA; V gene: TRBV20-1; CDR3 DNA: TGCAGTGCTAGTCTGGCAGTCCAAGAGACCCAGTACTTC; CDR3 protein: CSASLAVQETQYF
D gene: NA; J gene: TRBJ2-5; clone size: once; V gene: TRBV20-1; CDR3 DNA: TGCAGTGCTAGATCCCCGGGCGAGGAGACCCAGTACTTC; CDR3 protein: CSARSPGEETQYF
D gene: NA; J gene: TRBJ2-1; clone size: many; V gene: TRBV5-1; CDR3 DNA: TGTGCCAGCAGCTTAAACAATGAGCAGTTCTTC; CDR3 protein: CASSLNNEQFF
D gene: NA; J gene: TRBJ2-7; clone size: few; V gene: TRBV7-9; CDR3 DNA: TGTGCCAGCAGCTACATAGGTGGCTACGAGCAGTACTTC; CDR3 protein: CASSYIGGYEQYF
D gene: TRBD1; J gene: TRBJ2-5; clone size: NA; V gene: TRBV15; CDR3 DNA: TGTGCCACCAGCAGCGGACAGGGGGCTGGGGAGACCCAGTACTTC; CDR3 protein: CATSSGQGAGETQYF
D gene: NA; J gene: TRBJ2-6; clone size: NA; V gene: TRBV6-5; CDR3 DNA: TGTGTCAGCAAGACCTCCTCTGGGGCCAACGTCCTGACTTTC; CDR3 protein: CVSKTSSGANVLTF
D gene: TRBD2; J gene: TRBJ2-1; clone size: few; V gene: TRBV11-2; CDR3 DNA: TGTGCCAGCAGCTTAGATAGCCTAGCGGGGGGAATCTCCTACAATGAGCAGTTCTTC; CDR3 protein: CASSLDSLAGGISYNEQFF
D gene: NA; J gene: TRBJ2-7; clone size: few; V gene: TRBV7-2; CDR3 DNA: TGTGCCAGCAGCTTAGTATTAGACAGTAGCTACGAGCAGTACTTC; CDR3 protein: CASSLVLDSSYEQYF
D gene: TRBD1; J gene: TRBJ2-7; clone size: NA; V gene: TRBV20-1; CDR3 DNA: TGCAGTGCCGAAGGACAGGGAACCTACGAGCAGTACTTC; CDR3 protein: CSAEGQGTYEQYF
D gene: TRBD2; J gene: TRBJ2-3; clone size: NA; V gene: TRBV14; CDR3 DNA: TGTGCCAGCAGCCAAGATACTAGCGGGGGCCCGATAAGCACAGATACGCAGTATTTT; CDR3 protein: CASSQDTSGGPISTDTQYF
D gene: NA; J gene: TRBJ2-7; clone size: NA; V gene: TRBV28; CDR3 DNA: TGTGCCAGCGATGCCGGGACACTCACAAGGGAGCAGTACTTC; CDR3 protein: CASDAGTLTREQYF
D gene: NA; J gene: TRBJ2-7; clone size: once; V gene: TRBV7-9; CDR3 DNA: TGTGCCAGCAGCTTAAATGGCAGGGAGGACGAGCAGTACTTC; CDR3 protein: CASSLNGREDEQYF
D gene: NA; J gene: TRBJ2-4; clone size: NA; V gene: TRBV28; CDR3 DNA: TGTGCCAGCTGGGGGGTCTCGGGACTCCAGGCCGCGGGAAACATTCAGTACTTC; CDR3 protein: CASWGVSGLQAAGNIQYF
D gene: NA; J gene: TRBJ2-3; clone size: NA; V gene: TRBV20-1; CDR3 DNA: TGCAGTGCCCCCCTCAGTGTTTCTAGCACAGATACGCAGTATTTT; CDR3 protein: CSAPLSVSSTDTQYF
D gene: NA; J gene: TRBJ2-6; clone size: NA; V gene: TRBV7-2; CDR3 DNA: TGTGCCAGCAGCTTAGCGGGCAGGTACTCTGGGGCCAACGTCCTGACTTTC; CDR3 protein: CASSLAGRYSGANVLTF
D gene: TRBD1; J gene: TRBJ2-7; clone size: few; V gene: TRBV20-1; CDR3 DNA: TGCAGTGCTAATCCATATCAAGGACAGGCCTACGAGCAGTACTTC; CDR3 protein: CSANPYQGQAYEQYF
D gene: NA; J gene: TRBJ1-4; clone size: NA; V gene: TRBV7-9; CDR3 DNA: TGTGCCAGCAGCGGAGGGGGTCTGGCTTCGGAAAAACTGTTTTTT; CDR3 protein: CASSGGGLASEKLFF
D gene: TRBD2; J gene: TRBJ2-3; clone size: NA; V gene: TRBV4-3; CDR3 DNA: TGCGCCAGCAGCCAAGCGCCTAGCGGCCGTAGCACAGATACGCAGTATTTT; CDR3 protein: CASSQAPSGRSTDTQYF
D gene: NA; J gene: TRBJ1-5; clone size: NA; V gene: TRBV6-5; CDR3 DNA: TGTGCCAGCAGATCCGACTGGGATCAGCCCCAGCATTTT; CDR3 protein: CASRSDWDQPQHF
D gene: NA; J gene: TRBJ2-3; clone size: few; V gene: TRBV10-3; CDR3 DNA: TGTGCCATCGGGACAGATACGCAGTATTTT; CDR3 protein: CAIGTDTQYF
D gene: NA; J gene: TRBJ2-1; clone size: NA; V gene: TRBV4-3; CDR3 DNA: TGCGCCAGCAGCCAAGATGATGTGGGTTCCTACAATGAGCAGTTCTTC; CDR3 protein: CASSQDDVGSYNEQFF
D gene: NA; J gene: TRBJ2-1; clone size: NA; V gene: TRBV7-2; CDR3 DNA: TGTGCCAGCAGCTCGACCATGGGCAAAGTAGGCGTTGTGCAGTTCTTC; CDR3 protein: CASSSTMGKVGVVQFF
D gene: TRBD2; J gene: TRBJ2-1; clone size: NA; V gene: TRBV20-1; CDR3 DNA: TGCAGTGCCACACTCCCCATAGCGGGGAGATACAATGAGCAGTTCTTC; CDR3 protein: CSATLPIAGRYNEQFF
D gene: TRBD1; J gene: TRBJ2-7; clone size: many; V gene: TRBV7-2; CDR3 DNA: TGTGCCAGCAGCTTAGAATGGGACAGAGCCTACGAGCAGTACTTC; CDR3 protein: CASSLEWDRAYEQYF
D gene: TRBD2; J gene: TRBJ2-3; clone size: NA; V gene: TRBV29-1; CDR3 DNA: TGCAGCGTTGAGGCTAGCGGGGTTAGGGATACGCAGTATTTT; CDR3 protein: CSVEASGVRDTQYF
D gene: NA; J gene: TRBJ2-5; clone size: NA; V gene: TRBV6-2/TRBV6-3; CDR3 DNA: TGTGCCAGCAGTTACGTCGGGGGAGATTCGACCCAGTACTTC; CDR3 protein: CASSYVGGDSTQYF
D gene: NA; J gene: TRBJ2-3; clone size: NA; V gene: TRBV29-1; CDR3 DNA: TGCAGCGTTGAAGTTGGTCAGGGGACGCAGTATTTT; CDR3 protein: CSVEVGQGTQYF
D gene: NA; J gene: TRBJ2-6; clone size: few; V gene: TRBV28; CDR3 DNA: TGTGCCAGCAGTTTCCACCGAACCTCTGGGGCCAACGTCCTGACTTTC; CDR3 protein: CASSFHRTSGANVLTF
D gene: NA; J gene: TRBJ2-7; clone size: few; V gene: TRBV12-3/TRBV12-4; CDR3 DNA: TGTGCCAGCTTGGCACAGGGTAGTTGGAACGAGCAGTACTTC; CDR3 protein: CASLAQGSWNEQYF
D gene: NA; J gene: TRBJ2-1; clone size: few; V gene: TRBV20-1; CDR3 DNA: TGCAGTGCTGGTTGGGGGAGCTCCTACAATGAGCAGTTCTTC; CDR3 protein: CSAGWGSSYNEQFF
D gene: TRBD2; J gene: TRBJ2-7; clone size: NA; V gene: TRBV20-1; CDR3 DNA: TGCAGTGCTAGAGGCAGCGGGGGCTCCTACAATGAGCAGTACTTC; CDR3 protein: CSARGSGGSYNEQYF
D gene: TRBD2; J gene: TRBJ2-5; clone size: NA; V gene: TRBV7-2; CDR3 DNA: TGTGCCAGCAGCTTAAACGGGGGGTACCAAGAGACCCAGTACTTC; CDR3 protein: CASSLNGGYQETQYF
D gene: TRBD1; J gene: TRBJ2-6; clone size: NA; V gene: TRBV29-1; CDR3 DNA: TGCAGCGTTGACACGGGACAGACTGGGGCCAACGTCCTGACTTTC; CDR3 protein: CSVDTGQTGANVLTF
D gene: TRBD2; J gene: TRBJ2-5; clone size: NA; V gene: TRBV20-1; CDR3 DNA: TGCAGTGCTATGAGACGAGCGGGGGGGCTTCAAGAGACCCAGTACTTC; CDR3 protein: CSAMRRAGGLQETQYF
D gene: TRBD1; J gene: TRBJ1-5; clone size: NA; V gene: TRBV12-3/TRBV12-4; CDR3 DNA: TGTGCCAGCATGAGGGCCCACAGGGGACTAGATAGCAATCAGCCCCAGCATTTT; CDR3 protein: CASMRAHRGLDSNQPQHF
D gene: TRBD2; J gene: TRBJ2-1; clone size: NA; V gene: TRBV7-2; CDR3 DNA: TGTGCCAGCAGCTTTTTAGCGGGTGAAGACTCCTACAATGAGCAGTTCTTC; CDR3 protein: CASSFLAGEDSYNEQFF
D gene: TRBD2; J gene: TRBJ2-7; clone size: NA; V gene: TRBV2; CDR3 DNA: TGTGCCAGCAGTGATGGACTAGCCACCTCCCACGAGCAGTACTTC; CDR3 protein: CASSDGLATSHEQYF